This T cell receptor (beta chain) derives from a study of blood T cells in healthy people across ages. Each donor gave roughly 10 milliliters of peripheral blood. PBMCs were isolated at a quantity of at least 6 million per sample. Primed by a sample-barcoded 5' primer and a J-beta primer mix, a second PCR proceeded for about 7 to 11 cycles. TCRdb fed the 5' RACE reads into MiXCR, producing one record per CDR3 protein. The data contain hundreds of thousands of distinct CDR3 sequences, roughly half of them singletons. The TCR was taken from a woman of 80 years or more in good health. The sample taken for sequencing was blood.

As DNA, the CDR3 is TGCGCCAGCAGCTATACAACCGGGACAGAATCCTACAATGAGCAGTTCTTC. This encodes CASSYTTGTESYNEQFF. The chain employs TRBV5-1 and TRBJ2-1; 7 nucleotides align to TRBD1. V lost 3 bases and J lost 1; bases outside the gene matches: 10. The germline V gene encodes CDR1 SGHRS and CDR2 YFSETQ. The CDR3 runs 17 residues.